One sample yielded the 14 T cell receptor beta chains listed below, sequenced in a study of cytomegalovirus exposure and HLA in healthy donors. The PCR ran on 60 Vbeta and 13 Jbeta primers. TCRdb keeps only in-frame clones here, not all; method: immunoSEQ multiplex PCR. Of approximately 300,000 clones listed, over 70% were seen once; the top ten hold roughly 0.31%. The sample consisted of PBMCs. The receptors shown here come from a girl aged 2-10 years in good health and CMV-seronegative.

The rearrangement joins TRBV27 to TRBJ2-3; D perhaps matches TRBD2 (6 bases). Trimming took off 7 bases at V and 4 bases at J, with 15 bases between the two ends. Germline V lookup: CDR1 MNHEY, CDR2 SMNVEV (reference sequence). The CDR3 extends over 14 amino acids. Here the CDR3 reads CASMEGRGSDTQYF. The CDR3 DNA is TGTGCCAGCATGGAGGGTCGAGGATCAGATACGCAGTATTTT.

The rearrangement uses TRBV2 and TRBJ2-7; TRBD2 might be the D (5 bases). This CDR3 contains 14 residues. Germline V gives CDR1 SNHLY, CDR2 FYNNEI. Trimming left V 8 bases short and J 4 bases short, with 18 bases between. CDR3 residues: CASAAERTSYEQYF. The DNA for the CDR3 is TGTGCCAGCGCCGCCGAGCGGACTTCTTACGAGCAGTACTTC.

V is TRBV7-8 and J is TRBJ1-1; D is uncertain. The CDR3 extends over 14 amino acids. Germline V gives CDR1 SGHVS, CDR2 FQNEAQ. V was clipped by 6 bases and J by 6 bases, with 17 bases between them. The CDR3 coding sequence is TGTGCCAGCAGTCCAAAGGCCCCGAGGCCTGAAGCTTTCTTT. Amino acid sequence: CASSPKAPRPEAFF.

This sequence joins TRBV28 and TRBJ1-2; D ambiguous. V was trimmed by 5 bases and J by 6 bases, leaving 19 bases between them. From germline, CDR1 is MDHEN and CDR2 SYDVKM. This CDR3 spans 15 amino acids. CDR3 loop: CASSATDGVRHGYTF. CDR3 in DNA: TGTGCCAGCAGTGCGACCGACGGGGTGCGTCATGGCTACACCTTC.

The DNA for the CDR3 is TGTGCCAGTAGTATGAGGCGGGATGATGAGCAGTTCTTC. It is translated as CASSMRRDDEQFF. This rearrangement joins TRBV19 to TRBJ2-1, with D tentatively TRBD2 (6 bases). The CDR3 has 13 residues. Looked up from germline, CDR1 is LNHDA and CDR2 is SQIVND (reference sequence). V dropped 3 bases and J dropped 8 bases, with 11 bases sitting between them.

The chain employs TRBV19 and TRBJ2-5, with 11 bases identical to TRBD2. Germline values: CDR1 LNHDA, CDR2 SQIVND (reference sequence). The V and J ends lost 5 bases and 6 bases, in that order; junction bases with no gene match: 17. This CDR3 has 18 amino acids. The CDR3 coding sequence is TGTGCCAGTAGTCCCACATGCTGTAGCGGGAGGGCTGGAAAGACCCAGTACTTC. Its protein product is CASSPTCCSGRAGKTQYF.

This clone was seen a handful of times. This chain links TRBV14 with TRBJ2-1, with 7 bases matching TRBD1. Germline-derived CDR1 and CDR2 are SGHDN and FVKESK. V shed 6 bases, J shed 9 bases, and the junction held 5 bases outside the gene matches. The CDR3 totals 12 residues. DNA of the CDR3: TGTGCCAGCAGTTCAACAGGGGTTGAGCAGTTCTTC. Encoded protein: CASSSTGVEQFF. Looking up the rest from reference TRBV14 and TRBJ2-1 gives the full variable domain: EAGVTQFPSHSVIEKGQTVTLRCDPISGHDNLYWYRRVMGKEIKFLLHFVKESKQDESGMPNNRFLAERTGGTYSTLKVQPAELEDSGVYFCASSSTGVEQFFGPGTRLTVL.

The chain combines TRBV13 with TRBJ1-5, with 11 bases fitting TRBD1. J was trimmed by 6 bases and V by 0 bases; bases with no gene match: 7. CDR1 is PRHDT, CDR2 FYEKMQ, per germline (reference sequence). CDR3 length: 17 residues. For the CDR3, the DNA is TGTGCCAGCAGCTTAGGCCTCGGACAGGGGGCGATTCAGCCCCAGCATTTT. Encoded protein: CASSLGLGQGAIQPQHF. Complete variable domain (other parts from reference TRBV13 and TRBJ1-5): AAGVIQSPRHLIKEKRETATLKCYPIPRHDTVYWYQQGPGQDPQFLISFYEKMQSDKGSIPDRFSAQQFSDYHSELNMSSLELGDSALYFCASSLGLGQGAIQPQHFGDGTRLSIL.

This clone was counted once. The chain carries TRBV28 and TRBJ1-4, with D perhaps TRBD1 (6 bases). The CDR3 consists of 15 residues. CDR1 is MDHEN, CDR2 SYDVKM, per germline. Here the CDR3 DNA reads TGTGCTGCCAGCATGGGGGCCTCCCAACTTGAAAAACTGTTTTTT. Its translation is CAASMGASQLEKLFF.

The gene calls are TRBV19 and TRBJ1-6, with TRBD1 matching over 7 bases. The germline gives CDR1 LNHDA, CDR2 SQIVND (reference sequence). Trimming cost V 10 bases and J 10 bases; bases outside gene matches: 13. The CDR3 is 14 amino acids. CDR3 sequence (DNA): TGTGCCACCGAGGGGGGACAGCCGACGTCACCCCTCCACTTT. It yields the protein CATEGGQPTSPLHF.

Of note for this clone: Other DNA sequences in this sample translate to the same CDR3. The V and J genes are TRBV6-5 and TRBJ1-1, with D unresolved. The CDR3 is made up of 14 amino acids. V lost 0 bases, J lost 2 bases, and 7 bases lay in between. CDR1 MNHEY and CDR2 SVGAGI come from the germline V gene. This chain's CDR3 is CASSYSAGNTEAFF. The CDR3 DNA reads TGTGCCAGCAGTTACTCGGCAGGTAACACTGAAGCTTTCTTT.

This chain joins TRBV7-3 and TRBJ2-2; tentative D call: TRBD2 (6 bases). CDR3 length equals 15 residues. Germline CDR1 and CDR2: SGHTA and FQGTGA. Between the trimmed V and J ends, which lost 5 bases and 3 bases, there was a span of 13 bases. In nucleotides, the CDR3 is TGTGCCAGCAGCCCGACTAGTATGGACACCGGGGAGCTGTTTTTT. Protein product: CASSPTSMDTGELFF. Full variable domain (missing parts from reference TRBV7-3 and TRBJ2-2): GAGVSQTPSNKVTEKGKYVELRCDPISGHTALYWYRQSLGQGPEFLIYFQGTGAADDSGLPNDRFFAVRPEGSVSTLKIQRTERGDSAVYLCASSPTSMDTGELFFGEGSRLTVL.

The CDR3 loop reads CATSRDSLYEQYF. The CDR3 DNA is TGTGCCACCAGCAGAGATTCTCTTTACGAGCAGTACTTC. The gene calls are TRBV15 and TRBJ2-5; D gene uncertain. TRBJ2-7 explains the end of the DNA better; the J call may be wrong. CDR1 is LNHNV and CDR2 is YYDKDF in the germline V gene (reference sequence). The CDR3 runs to 13 residues.

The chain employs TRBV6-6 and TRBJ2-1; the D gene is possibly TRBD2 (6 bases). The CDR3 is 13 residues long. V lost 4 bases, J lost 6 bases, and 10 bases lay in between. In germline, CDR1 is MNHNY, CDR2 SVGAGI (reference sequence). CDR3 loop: CASSSGRGNEQFF. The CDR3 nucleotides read TGTGCCAGCAGTTCCGGGCGGGGCAATGAGCAGTTCTTC.